This TCR beta chain is drawn from a study of blood T cell repertoires in COVID-19. Study-wide background: Spain, Italy and the United States supplied samples that represented acute and convalescent COVID-19. T cells, B-cell-depleted T cells, or PBMCs supplied cDNA or gDNA.

This CDR3 is 15 amino acids long. The germline V and J ends were trimmed by 7 bases and 8 bases, with 23 bases remaining between them. The germline CDR1 and CDR2 sequences are MGHDK and SYGVNS. The sample holds a few counts of this clone. Source study methods: Amplified reference gene primers provided the basis for estimating nucleated cell counts. The method was immunoSEQ multiplex PCR; TCRdb's version includes in-frame clones alone and lacks a portion of them. For V, J and clone size, that table is used; D and trimming come from the DNA. The sample consists of 95,000 to 150,000 clones, over 75% of them appearing once.

The source material was peripheral blood. The TCR was taken from a man in his 60s with acute or convalescent COVID-19. V is TRBV25-1 and J is TRBJ1-2; no clear D gene. DNA for the CDR3: TGTGCCAGCACCTCAGCCGGGATTGGGCTGGAGGGCTACACCTTC. It specifies CASTSAGIGLEGYTF.